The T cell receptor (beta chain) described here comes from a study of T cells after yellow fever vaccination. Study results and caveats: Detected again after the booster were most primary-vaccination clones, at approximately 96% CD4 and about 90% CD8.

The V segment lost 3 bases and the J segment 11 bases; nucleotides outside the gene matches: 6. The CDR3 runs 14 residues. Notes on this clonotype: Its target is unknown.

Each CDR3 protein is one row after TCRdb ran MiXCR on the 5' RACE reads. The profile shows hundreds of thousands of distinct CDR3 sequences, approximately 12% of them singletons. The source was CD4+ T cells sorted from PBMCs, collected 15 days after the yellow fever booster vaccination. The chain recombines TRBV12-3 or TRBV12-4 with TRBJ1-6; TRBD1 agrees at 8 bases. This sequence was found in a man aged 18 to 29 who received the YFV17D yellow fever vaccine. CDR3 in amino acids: CASSLTGTGTPLHF. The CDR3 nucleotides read TGTGCCAGCAGTTTGACCGGGACAGGCACACCCCTCCACTTT.